This T cell receptor (beta chain) originates from a study of human thymus T cells. The CDR3 extends over 15 amino acids. CDR1 and CDR2 from the germline V gene are SNHLY and FYNNEI. The V and J ends lost 6 bases and 4 bases respectively, with 16 bases between them. The study, taken as a whole, reports: What related research reported was that thymic repertoires overlapped highly among unrelated individuals. Thymic and blood repertoires appeared to show biased V and J gene usage.

TCRdb's copy holds only in-frame clones and misses some; the assay was immunoSEQ multiplex PCR. Of tens of thousands of clones in the sample, roughly 94% were seen once. Thymus pieces cut out during corrective heart surgery were the tissue that was used. It was healthy Finnish infants having corrective surgery for congenital heart defects who were the donors. Details on this clone: The antigen is unknown.

The receptor's source is a girl in the first two years of life with a congenital heart defect but otherwise immunologically healthy. The material sequenced was thymus tissue. The V call is TRBV2, the J call TRBJ1-3, with D unclear. The CDR3 protein is CASRPPEGRGNTIYF. DNA for the CDR3: TGTGCCAGCAGACCCCCTGAGGGCAGGGGAAACACCATATATTTT.